The TCR beta chain under discussion was sequenced for a study of blood T cell repertoires in COVID-19 (dated by TCRdb to 2020 to 2022). Background on the whole study: The collaborator samples originated in the United States, Italy and Spain and spanned the acute and convalescent phases of COVID-19. The samples were drawn from the first 160 participants of the ongoing ImmuneRACE study and from 1,200 or so subjects provided by 6 global collaborators. The repertoires were released in a freely available public database intended as a resource for research on the immune response to SARS-CoV-2. The material from the prospective study consisted of cDNA or gDNA derived from T cells, B-cell-depleted T cells, or PBMCs. Sample metadata almost always included a de-identified subject ID, COVID-19 status, age in years and sex. Deeply sampled blood TCRbeta repertoires from subjects exposed to, actively infected with, or recovered from COVID-19 were included in the dataset. Where available, HLA class I and class II types were obtained from metadata supplied by the sample provider rather than from assay-based typing.

Of note for this clone: Its antigen specificity is not known. Germline is not matched at one junction end, which may reflect a read error.

General study outcomes and caveats: The amount of clinical and demographic metadata varied by source and participant and was provided uncurated.

The immunoSEQ Assay, a bias-controlled multiplex PCR, was used to amplify TCRbeta CDR3 regions from genomic DNA. From the authors' description of their analysis: Within the assay, amplification of reference gene primers was used to estimate how many nucleated cells each sample contained. To quantify the absolute abundance of each unique TCRbeta CDR3 rearrangement, sequence reads were collapsed and filtered. For each sample, productive Simpson clonality was calculated by taking the square root of Simpson's diversity index across productive rearrangements. Entries here come from immuneACCESS through TCRdb and include only in-frame sequences with V and J called. Some clones fail to appear in such tables; in the studies checked, an unresolved V gene covers under half of the shortfall, and the cause of the remainder is unknown. Clone size and the V and J calls come from that table; the DNA yielded D and trimming. The sample contains 140,000 or so clones, less than 90% of them found a single time. The top ten constitute over 2% of the sample.

In Seattle, one collaborating source enrolled patients while the infection was active and tracked those patients longitudinally over the course of disease. Collaborating institutions collected whole blood in K2EDTA tubes following their own protocols. For TCRbeta analysis, collaborator samples were shipped as frozen whole blood, as isolated PBMCs, or as DNA extracted from either sample type. This clonotype was obtained from a human donor with COVID-19, enrolled during active disease. The donor label of this sample is uncertain. The sequenced sample consisted of peripheral blood.

The DNA sequence reads TGTGCTAGCAGCTTAGGACAGGGTTTTGATACGCAGTATTTT. Translated, it gives CASSLGQGFDTQYF. The V and J segments used are TRBV7-7 and TRBJ2-3; 8 middle bases align to TRBD1. For CDR1 and CDR2, the germline V gene (reference sequence) lists SSHAT and FNYEAQ. Reading from cysteine to phenylalanine, the CDR3 counts 14 amino acids. The CDR3 DNA has 42 bases and is translated from base 1.